The 17 T cell receptor beta chains below come from one sample, sequenced in a study of identical twins. TCRdb analysed the 5' RACE reads with MiXCR anew, one entry per CDR3 protein. The sample shows about 530,000 distinct CDR3 sequences, under 25% of them seen only once. These same records also appear under a second study, on yellow fever vaccine responses in identical twins.

Sequenced material: CD4+ T cells sorted from blood. These receptors originate from a woman between 18 and 29 years old in good health.

This clonotype was observed a handful of times. V is TRBV12-3 or TRBV12-4 and J is TRBJ1-2, with D perhaps matching TRBD1 (5 bases). V lost 6 bases, J lost 1 base, and 12 bases lay in between. This CDR3 has 14 residues. The CDR3 loop reads CASSPGAYNYGYTF. In nucleotides, the CDR3 is TGTGCCAGCAGCCCCGGGGCTTATAACTATGGCTACACCTTC.

This clonotype was counted a few times. V and J are TRBV3-1 and TRBJ2-1; 7 bases are a match to TRBD2. Germline V lookup: CDR1 LGHDT, CDR2 YNNKEL (reference sequence). The CDR3 loop spans 14 amino acids. Losses at the gene ends were 4 bases for V and 5 bases for J; bases not matched to a gene: 5. The CDR3 DNA sequence: TGTGCCAGCAGCCGCAGCGGGGCCGACAATGAGCAGTTCTTC. It translates to CASSRSGADNEQFF.

This clonotype was counted only a few times. This sequence joins TRBV9 and TRBJ2-3; tentative D call: TRBD1 (7 bases). V gave up 6 bases and J gave up 4 bases, with 21 bases separating them. CDR3 size: 16 residues. Looked up from germline, CDR1 is SGDLS and CDR2 is YYNGEE. CDR3 sequence: CASTTGVDWRADTQYF. The CDR3 nucleotides read TGTGCCAGCACCACAGGGGTGGACTGGAGGGCAGATACGCAGTATTTT.

The V gene is TRBV20-1, the J gene TRBJ2-1; a weak D match, TRBD2 (6 bases). CDR1 and CDR2 (germline): DFQATT, SNEGSKA (reference sequence). V dropped 3 bases and J dropped 7 bases, with 13 bases sitting between them. CDR3 length equals 13 residues. CDR3 DNA sequence: TGCAGTGCTAGGACTAGTCCGCAAAATGAGCAGTTCTTC. It is translated as CSARTSPQNEQFF.

This clonotype was seen a few times. The rearrangement links TRBV7-8 to TRBJ2-1, with a tentative D call TRBD2 (6 bases). The CDR3 has 15 residues. Germline V gives CDR1 SGHVS, CDR2 FQNEAQ. The ends were cut back, 4 bases at V and 9 bases at J, with 19 bases in the middle. CDR3 protein: CASSSPPSVGGEQFF. CDR3 sequence (DNA): TGTGCCAGCAGCTCGCCCCCTTCCGTGGGGGGTGAGCAGTTCTTC.

This sequence joins TRBV2 and TRBJ1-6; 7 bases match TRBD1. The ends lost 6 bases at V and 7 bases at J; junction bases unmatched: 3. In germline, CDR1 is SNHLY, CDR2 FYNNEI. The CDR3 is 13 amino acids. DNA of the CDR3: TGTGCCAGCAGAGGACAGGCCAATTCACCCCTCCACTTT. This gives the protein CASRGQANSPLHF.

The gene calls are TRBV3-1 and TRBJ1-1; TRBD1 matches at 7 bases. CDR3 length: 13 residues. Losses at the gene ends were 0 bases for V and 11 bases for J; bases not matched to a gene: 6. Germline V gene sequence: CDR1 LGHDT, CDR2 YNNKEL (reference sequence). The chain's CDR3 is CASSQDGGTVAFF. The CDR3 DNA sequence: TGTGCCAGCAGCCAAGATGGTGGGACAGTGGCTTTCTTT.

A few counts support this clonotype. CDR3: CASSAFGPTAYEQYF. The CDR3 DNA is TGTGCCAGCAGCGCGTTTGGACCAACTGCCTACGAGCAGTACTTC. The chain has TRBV7-8 and TRBJ2-7; D is unresolved. Germline-derived CDR1 and CDR2 are SGHVS and FQNEAQ. The CDR3 sequence is 15 residues long. Trimming cost V 5 bases and J 2 bases, with 16 bases left between them.

CDR3 sequence reads: CASSQGAGEVETQYF. Written as DNA, the CDR3 is TGTGCCAGCAGCCAAGGAGCGGGAGAGGTCGAGACCCAGTACTTC. This sequence joins TRBV3-1 and TRBJ2-5; TRBD2 matches at 8 bases. This CDR3 is 15 amino acids long. In germline, CDR1 is LGHDT, CDR2 YNNKEL (reference sequence). J gave up 5 bases and V 1 base, and 6 bases lay outside the gene matches.

J is TRBJ2-1 and V is TRBV12-3 or TRBV12-4, with 10 nucleotides matching TRBD2. The CDR3 is 15 amino acids. Unmatched junction bases numbered 6, after V lost 5 bases and J lost 5 bases. The CDR3 is CASSTPGTSDNEQFF. For the CDR3, the DNA is TGTGCCAGCAGTACACCCGGGACTAGCGACAATGAGCAGTTCTTC.

This chain uses TRBV7-9 with TRBJ1-1; the D gene is possibly TRBD1 (5 bases). The CDR3 has 14 residues. Germline CDR1 and CDR2: SEHNR and FQNEAQ (reference sequence). V lost 4 bases and J lost 1, with 10 bases in between. The CDR3 here is CASSSGPENTEAFF. Written as DNA, the CDR3 is TGTGCCAGCAGCTCGGGACCCGAGAACACTGAAGCTTTCTTT. Full variable domain (remainder filled in from reference TRBV7-9 and TRBJ1-1): DTGVSQNPRHKITKRGQNVTFRCDPISEHNRLYWYRQTLGQGPEFLTYFQNEAQLEKSRLLSDRFSAERPKGSFSTLEIQRTEQGDSAMYLCASSSGPENTEAFFGQGTRLTVV.

V gene TRBV6-5 combines with J gene TRBJ1-1, with 7 positions matching TRBD1. The CDR3 runs 16 residues. Trimming took 0 bases from V and 7 from J; bases not matched to a gene: 11. Germline V gene lookup returns CDR1 MNHEY and CDR2 SVGAGI. In DNA, the CDR3 is TGTGCCAGCAGTTACTCGTCAGCAGGGGGGAGATATGAAGCTTTCTTT. Translation gives CASSYSSAGGRYEAFF.

The rearrangement joins TRBV5-1 to TRBJ1-1; D may be TRBD1 (5 bases). This CDR3 contains 16 residues. Trimming removed 0 bases at V and 0 bases at J, with 12 bases between. Per germline, CDR1 SGHRS and CDR2 YFSETQ. The chain's CDR3 is CASSLAYGGMNTEAFF. The CDR3 DNA follows: TGCGCCAGCAGCTTGGCCTATGGGGGGATGAACACTGAAGCTTTCTTT.

The CDR3 DNA follows: TGCAGCTCCTGGGACAGGGGTAGCACAGATACGCAGTATTTT. Amino acid sequence: CSSWDRGSTDTQYF. V usage is TRBV29-1 and J usage is TRBJ2-3; 10 bases map to TRBD1. Germline trimming cut 8 bases from V and 0 bases from J; bases unmatched to any gene: 5. The germline V gene has CDR1 SQVTM and CDR2 ANQGSEA. The CDR3 contains 14 residues.

This clonotype was detected ten times or more. V is TRBV12-3 or TRBV12-4 and J is TRBJ2-1; TRBD1 aligns across 8 bases. CDR3 size: 15 residues. Trimming cost V 5 bases and J 0 bases; bases outside gene matches: 3. CDR3 DNA: TGTGCCAGCAGTCGACAGGGGAGCTCCTACAATGAGCAGTTCTTC. The encoded protein is CASSRQGSSYNEQFF.

At least ten counts were recorded for this clonotype. This chain links TRBV12-3 or TRBV12-4 with TRBJ1-4; D remains ambiguous. Trimming left V 3 bases short and J 8 bases short, with 13 bases between. The CDR3 loop spans 14 amino acids. The CDR3 nucleotides are TGTGCCAGCAGTTTTAGAGGTTTAGAGGAAAAACTGTTTTTT. Protein: CASSFRGLEEKLFF.

This clonotype was observed a few times. The chain has TRBV3-1 and TRBJ1-2; the D is unclear. Deletions cut 5 bases from V and 8 bases from J, with 12 bases between. The CDR3 covers 12 residues. Germline V gives CDR1 LGHDT, CDR2 YNNKEL (reference sequence). The chain's CDR3 is CASSYRIRGYTF. The CDR3 nucleotides read TGTGCCAGCAGCTATCGAATTAGAGGCTACACCTTC.